This TCR beta chain was retrieved from a study of T cells in Graves' hyperthyroidism and ophthalmopathy. Study-wide results and limits: Clonotypes that were expanded in thyroid above 0.001 mostly appeared in blood too.

Turning to this clonotype: The antigen remains undetermined.

RNA transcripts yielded amplified TCR beta CDR3 regions. The HTBI primer set drove a first-round RT-PCR of the TCR CDR3. In TCRdb, the multiplex PCR reads were re-called with MiXCR into one record per CDR3 protein. The data contain hundreds of thousands of distinct CDR3 sequences, around 13% of them seen just once; the ten biggest clones take up roughly 5.7%. The V end was cut by 0 bases, the J end by 6 bases, with 19 bases between. Germline-derived CDR1 and CDR2 are LGHNA and YSLEER. The CDR3 length is 17 residues. The sequencing input was blood. The genes are TRBV4-3 and TRBJ2-3, with TRBD2 as a possible D gene (5 bases). The sequence was obtained from a woman in her thirties with Graves' hyperthyroidism that later progressed to Graves' ophthalmopathy. The CDR3 DNA follows: TGCGCCAGCAGCCAAGAACAACCAGGACTTACCAAGGATACGCAGTATTTT. Its protein product is CASSQEQPGLTKDTQYF.